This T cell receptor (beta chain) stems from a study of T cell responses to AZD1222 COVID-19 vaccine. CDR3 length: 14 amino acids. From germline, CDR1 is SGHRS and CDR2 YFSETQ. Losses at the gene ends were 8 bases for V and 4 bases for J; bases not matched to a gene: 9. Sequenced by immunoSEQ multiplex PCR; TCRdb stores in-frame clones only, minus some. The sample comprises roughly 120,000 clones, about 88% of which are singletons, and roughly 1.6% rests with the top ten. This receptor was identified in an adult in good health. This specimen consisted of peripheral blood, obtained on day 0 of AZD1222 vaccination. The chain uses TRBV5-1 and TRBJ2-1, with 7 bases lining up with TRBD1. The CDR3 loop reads CASFTGVGYNEQFF. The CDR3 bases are TGCGCCAGTTTCACAGGGGTTGGGTACAATGAGCAGTTCTTC.